This TCR beta chain was identified during a study of CD8+ T cells in alopecia areata. Treatment given: oral pan-JAK inhibitor, 5-10 mg twice daily. Following RNA extraction, reverse transcription yielded cDNA that acted as the sequencing template. The repertoire was sequenced with immunoSEQ multiplex PCR; TCRdb's copy has only in-frame clones and lacks some. In the table there are some 120,000 clones, approximately 54% of which are singletons. The CDR3 consists of 13 residues. CDR1 and CDR2 from the germline V gene are LNHDA and SQIVND (reference sequence). The V and J ends lost 3 bases and 4 bases respectively, with 9 bases between them.

The receptor comes from a human donor with alopecia areata. This chain connects TRBV19 to TRBJ2-5; tentatively, D is TRBD1 or TRBD2 (5 bases each). The sample in question was CD8+ T cells sorted from blood, obtained at week 24, from a patient treated with tofacitinib. CDR3 in amino acids: CASSIGAGETQYF. CDR3 in DNA: TGTGCCAGTAGTATCGGGGCGGGAGAGACCCAGTACTTC.